This T cell receptor beta chain was captured in a study of blood T cell repertoires in COVID-19. Study at large: Collection of acute and convalescent COVID-19 samples took place in the United States, Italy and Spain. PBMCs, B-cell-depleted T cells, or T cells provided the cDNA or gDNA that made up the material.

A Seattle source enrolled patients during active infection and followed them longitudinally. Produced via immunoSEQ multiplex PCR; TCRdb's table is partial and in-frame only. The data contain 250,000 to 350,000 clones, less than 85% of them seen just once; the ten biggest clones take up approximately 1.5%. The V gene's germline CDR1 is LGHDT and CDR2 YNNKEL (reference sequence). The CDR3 sequence is 17 residues long. Trimming at V came to 4 bases and at J to 0 bases, leaving 7 bases not matched to a gene. The TCR comes from a human donor with COVID-19, enrolled during active disease. The donor label of this sample is uncertain. The chain is built from TRBV3-1 (or the pseudogene TRBV3-2) and TRBJ2-3; 10 nucleotides align to TRBD2. Sequencing was done on a sample of peripheral blood. The CDR3: CASSPWTSGTSTDTQYF. CDR3 nucleotides: TGTGCCAGCAGCCCGTGGACTAGCGGAACTAGCACAGATACGCAGTATTTT.